These 9 T cell receptor beta chains originate from one sample sequenced in a study of blood T cell repertoires in COVID-19. Produced via immunoSEQ multiplex PCR; TCRdb's table is partial and in-frame only. The sample gives about 310,000 clones, about nine tenths of which show up once; about 5.2% is in the top ten. The sample taken for sequencing was PBMCs or T cells enriched from blood (not recorded which). These receptors were collected from a man in his sixties who had recovered from COVID-19.

The rearrangement joins TRBV10-2 to TRBJ2-7, with a weak D call TRBD1 (6 bases). CDR1 and CDR2 (germline): WSHSY, SAAADI. This CDR3 has 17 residues. V lost 3 bases and J lost 0, with 18 bases in between. DNA of the CDR3: TGCGCCAGCAGTGACCCTCGACAGGCAGAAAACTCCTACGAGCAGTACTTC. Its protein is CASSDPRQAENSYEQYF.

V gene TRBV7-6 combines with J gene TRBJ2-1; 11 positions match TRBD2. The CDR3 extends over 16 amino acids. Trimming at V came to 4 bases and at J to 6 bases, leaving 8 bases not matched to a gene. CDR1 is SGHVS and CDR2 is FNYEAQ in the germline V gene. Here the CDR3 DNA reads TGTGCCAGCAGCTCGAGCCGACTAGCGGGAATCAATGAGCAGTTCTTC. Residues: CASSSSRLAGINEQFF.

This chain uses TRBV7-3 with TRBJ2-5, with 9 bases that match TRBD2. CDR3 length: 15 amino acids. With V trimmed by 5 bases and J by 2 bases, 6 bases remained unmatched. Germline assignment: CDR1 SGHTA and CDR2 FQGTGA. In DNA, the CDR3 is TGTGCCAGCAGCGGTAGCGGGAGCCTACAAGAGACCCAGTACTTC. Its protein product is CASSGSGSLQETQYF.

This chain uses TRBV3-1 (or the pseudogene TRBV3-2) with TRBJ1-1; 7 bases line up with TRBD1. V was pared by 4 bases and J by 4 bases, with 3 bases of the junction left unmatched. Looked up from germline, CDR1 is LGHDT and CDR2 is YNNKEL (reference sequence). CDR3 size: 13 residues. CDR3 amino acids: CASSLQGRTEAFF. The CDR3 coding sequence is TGTGCCAGCAGCCTACAGGGGCGCACTGAAGCTTTCTTT.

This chain connects TRBV28 to TRBJ2-1; TRBD1 might be the D (7 bases). Trimming shortened V by 6 bases and J by 2 bases, and 11 bases separated the two germline ends. CDR1 and CDR2 from the germline V gene are MDHEN and SYDVKM. The CDR3 spans 14 residues. The CDR3 coding sequence is TGTGCCAGCAGCGGGGGACAGACCTACAATGAGCAGTTCTTC. Protein product: CASSGGQTYNEQFF.

This chain connects TRBV9 to TRBJ2-5; D is possibly TRBD2 (6 bases). The germline V gene encodes CDR1 SGDLS and CDR2 YYNGEE. Trimming removed 0 bases from V and 4 bases from J, with 13 bases in between. The CDR3 covers 15 residues. The CDR3 DNA reads as TGTGCCAGCAGCGTAGCTCCGGACTACCCAGAGACCCAGTACTTC. Translation: CASSVAPDYPETQYF. The full variable domain, in which reference TRBV9 and TRBJ2-5 provide the parts outside the CDR3, is DSGVTQTPKHLITATGQRVTLRCSPRSGDLSVYWYQQSLDQGLQFLIQYYNGEERAKGNILERFSAQQFPDLHSELNLSSLELGDSALYFCASSVAPDYPETQYFGPGTRLLVL.

The chain couples TRBV7-9 to TRBJ1-1; D unclear. The CDR3 spans 14 residues. V was cut by 0 bases and J by 4 bases, with 9 bases left in between. Germline assignment: CDR1 SEHNR and CDR2 FQNEAQ (reference sequence). For the CDR3, the DNA is TGTGCCAGCAGCTTAGCGAATCGAGGCACTGAAGCTTTCTTT. This codes for CASSLANRGTEAFF.

V and J are TRBV5-1 and TRBJ2-7, with 9 bases matching TRBD1. Losses at the gene ends were 4 bases for V and 3 bases for J; bases not matched to a gene: 8. Germline V gene data show CDR1 as SGHRS and CDR2 as YFSETQ. The length of the CDR3 is 15 residues. CDR3 sequence (DNA): TGCGCCAGCAGCGACCGGGACAGGGATCACTACGAGCAGTACTTC. Translated, it gives CASSDRDRDHYEQYF.

The CDR3 nucleotides are TGTGCCAGTAGTTCACAGGTATACCGAGAAAGCACAGATACGCAGTATTTT. It specifies CASSSQVYRESTDTQYF. This chain links TRBV19 with TRBJ2-3; tentatively, D is TRBD1 (5 bases). The CDR3 spans 17 residues. Trimming removed 5 bases at V and 0 bases at J, with 18 bases between. Germline CDR1 and CDR2: LNHDA and SQIVND (reference sequence).